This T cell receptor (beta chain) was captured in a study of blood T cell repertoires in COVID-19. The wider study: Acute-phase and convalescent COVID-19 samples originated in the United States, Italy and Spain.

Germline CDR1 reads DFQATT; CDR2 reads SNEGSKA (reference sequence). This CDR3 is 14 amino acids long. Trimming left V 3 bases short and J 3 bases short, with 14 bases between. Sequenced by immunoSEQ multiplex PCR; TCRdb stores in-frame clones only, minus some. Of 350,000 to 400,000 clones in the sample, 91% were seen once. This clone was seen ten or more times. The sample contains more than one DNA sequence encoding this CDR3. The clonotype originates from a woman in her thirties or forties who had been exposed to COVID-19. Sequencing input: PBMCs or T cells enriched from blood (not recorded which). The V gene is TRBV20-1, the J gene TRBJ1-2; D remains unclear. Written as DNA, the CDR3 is TGCAGTGCTAGTGGCCGGGAGTCTCACTATGGCTACACCTTC. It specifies CSASGRESHYGYTF.